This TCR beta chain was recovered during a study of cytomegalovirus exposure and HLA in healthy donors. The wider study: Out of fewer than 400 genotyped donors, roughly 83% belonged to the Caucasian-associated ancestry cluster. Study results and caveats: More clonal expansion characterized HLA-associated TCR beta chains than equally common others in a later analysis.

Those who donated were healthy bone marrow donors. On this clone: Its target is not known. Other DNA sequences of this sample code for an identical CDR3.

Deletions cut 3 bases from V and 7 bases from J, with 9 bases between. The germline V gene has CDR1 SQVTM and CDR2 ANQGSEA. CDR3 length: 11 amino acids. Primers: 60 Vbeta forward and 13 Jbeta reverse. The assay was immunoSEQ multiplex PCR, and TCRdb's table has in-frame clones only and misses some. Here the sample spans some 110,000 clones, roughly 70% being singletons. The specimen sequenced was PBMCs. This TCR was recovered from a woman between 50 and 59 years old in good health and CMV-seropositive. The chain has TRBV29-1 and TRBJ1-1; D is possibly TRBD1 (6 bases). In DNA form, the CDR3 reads TGCAGCGTTGACCGACAGGATGAAGCTTTCTTT. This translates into CSVDRQDEAFF.